Below are 11 T cell receptor beta chains sequenced from a single sample in a study of CD4 T cell repertoires in COVID-19. TCRdb's table, derived via immunoSEQ multiplex PCR, lists solely in-frame clones and lacks some. The sample includes approximately 75,000 clones, around 82% of them seen just once. Sequenced material: CD4+ T cells from peripheral blood, taken after recovery from COVID-19. These TCRs come from a human donor who had COVID-19.

The chain carries TRBV2 and TRBJ1-2; 8 bases match TRBD1. From germline, CDR1 is SNHLY and CDR2 FYNNEI. The CDR3 loop spans 15 amino acids. After removal of 7 bases from V and 4 bases from J, the junction contained 11 bases not matched to a gene. Written as DNA, the CDR3 is TGTGCCAGCACCCATCCGGGACAGGAGTTCTATGGCTACACCTTC. This codes for CASTHPGQEFYGYTF.

This CDR3 reads CASSFATSGAPTDTQYF. Written as DNA, the CDR3 is TGTGCCAGCAGCTTCGCGACTAGCGGGGCCCCAACAGATACGCAGTATTTT. The chain links TRBV7-9 to TRBJ2-3; 11 nucleotides match TRBD2. This CDR3 has 17 amino acids. Germline loops: CDR1 SEHNR, CDR2 FQNEAQ (reference sequence). Unmatched junction bases numbered 8, after V lost 3 bases and J lost 3 bases.

The chain recombines TRBV19 with TRBJ2-1; 16 positions match TRBD2. V lost 1 base, J lost 9 bases, and 6 bases stayed unmatched. This CDR3 has 17 residues. CDR1 is LNHDA, CDR2 SQIVND, per germline (reference sequence). DNA of the CDR3: TGTGCCAGTAGTATAGTCCCCGGGACTAGCGGGAGGGGTGAGCAGTTCTTC. This translates into CASSIVPGTSGRGEQFF.

This clone was seen a single time. The V call is TRBV6-2 or TRBV6-3, the J call TRBJ2-1; 7 nucleotides agree with TRBD2. Unmatched junction bases numbered 10, after V lost 5 bases and J lost 3 bases. The germline gives CDR1 MNHEY, CDR2 SVGEGT. There are 16 residues in the CDR3. The CDR3 is CASSGATSAYYNEQFF. The CDR3 DNA reads TGTGCCAGCAGTGGCGCAACTAGCGCCTACTACAATGAGCAGTTCTTC.

The chain recombines TRBV3-1 (or the pseudogene TRBV3-2) with TRBJ2-7, with a tentative D call TRBD1 (5 bases). The CDR3 sequence is 14 residues long. Trimming cost V 0 bases and J 4 bases, with 10 bases left between them. Looked up from germline, CDR1 is LGHDT and CDR2 is YNNKEL (reference sequence). The DNA for the CDR3 is TGTGCCAGCAGCCAAGAAGACAGAAAATACGAGCAGTACTTC. This encodes CASSQEDRKYEQYF.

The chain recombines TRBV11-2 with TRBJ2-3; D uncertain. CDR1 and CDR2 (germline): SGHAT, FQNNGV. This CDR3 is 11 amino acids long. The V gene lost 1 base and the J gene lost 5 bases, with 1 base spanning the gap. CDR3: CASSLGDTQYF. The CDR3 DNA reads TGTGCCAGCAGCTTAGGAGATACGCAGTATTTT.

The CDR3 DNA follows: TGTGCCAGCAACGTTATAGGGACAGGGGCGTTCTGGGGCAATCAGCCCCAGCATTTT. Encoded protein: CASNVIGTGAFWGNQPQHF. The genes are TRBV21-1 and TRBJ1-5; TRBD1, as called in the table, went unchecked against the DNA. TRBV21-1 is noted as a pseudogene. The CDR3 runs to 19 residues.

The rearrangement links TRBV11-3 to TRBJ2-5; no clear D gene. The V gene lost 5 bases and the J gene lost 7 bases, with 11 bases spanning the gap. CDR1 SGHNT and CDR2 YENEEA come from the germline V gene. CDR3 size: 12 residues. The CDR3: CASSTDSGTQYF. The CDR3 region has the DNA TGTGCCAGCAGCACTGACTCGGGGACCCAGTACTTC.

This rearrangement joins TRBV19 to TRBJ1-1; D gene ambiguous. CDR1 and CDR2 from the germline V gene are LNHDA and SQIVND (reference sequence). V lost 5 bases and J lost 0, with 10 bases in between. This CDR3 region has 14 residues. CDR3 residues: CASSPLGVNTEAFF. DNA for the CDR3: TGTGCCAGTAGTCCCCTGGGCGTGAACACTGAAGCTTTCTTT.

The CDR3 here is CASSEYGNPISYEQYF. For the CDR3, the DNA is TGTGCCAGCAGTGAATACGGGAACCCTATCTCCTACGAGCAGTACTTC. V is TRBV6-1 and J is TRBJ2-7, with a weak D call TRBD2 (5 bases). With 2 bases removed from V and 0 bases from J, the gap between germline ends came to 14 bases. Germline lookup yields CDR1 MNHNS and CDR2 SASEGT. CDR3 length equals 16 residues.

The V call is TRBV5-1, the J call TRBJ2-5, with a tentative D call TRBD2 (6 bases). CDR1 and CDR2 (germline): SGHRS, YFSETQ. The CDR3 is 12 residues long. Deletions cut 7 bases from V and 9 bases from J, with 16 bases between. CDR3 DNA: TGCGCCAGCCTCGACGGGAGTGTGCCCCAGTACTTC. It codes for CASLDGSVPQYF.